This T cell receptor beta chain was retrieved from a study of read filtering for tumor transcriptome and immune sequencing. Study information: DNase treatment preceded whole-transcriptome library preparation.

Study conclusions and caveats: Approximately 79% of IR-seq clonotypes had a single read, yet these held roughly 3.7% of reads.

Trimming stripped 4 bases from V and 3 bases from J, with 13 bases between. Germline-derived CDR1 and CDR2 are ENHRY and SYGVKD. CDR3 length equals 14 residues. Molecular barcoded adaptors covering alpha/delta and beta/gamma chains were used on approximately 400 ng RNA. TCRdb used MiXCR to reprocess the reads, holding one entry per CDR3 protein. The sample shows about 27,000 distinct CDR3 sequences, about 15% of them seen only once. The table lists this clonotype with many counts. Its antigen is unidentified. Sequencing was performed on a population of CD138-negative cells sorted from bone marrow. The sequence came from a donor aged 40 or older with multiple myeloma. The chain combines TRBV10-3 with TRBJ2-7; a weak D match, TRBD2 (5 bases). CDR3 DNA sequence: TGTGCCATCAGTGCCAGCGGAATTATCTACGAGCAGTACTTC. Its translation: CAISASGIIYEQYF.